The next 8 T cell receptor beta chains were all read from a single sample in a study of cytomegalovirus exposure and HLA in healthy donors. Amplification used 60 Vbeta primers and 13 Jbeta primers. Some clones are missing from TCRdb's copy, which holds only in-frame ones; the method was immunoSEQ multiplex PCR. The sample lists some 65,000 clones; more than 75% were seen once. The sample taken for sequencing was PBMCs. All receptors come from a girl aged 5 to 17 in good health and CMV-seropositive.

V usage is TRBV14 and J usage is TRBJ2-5; TRBD1 matches 8 bases. With V trimmed by 0 bases and J by 5 bases, 5 bases remained unmatched. The CDR3 consists of 15 residues. From germline, CDR1 is SGHDN and CDR2 FVKESK. The CDR3 DNA sequence: TGTGCCAGCAGCCAAGAAAGGACAGGGAGGGAGACCCAGTACTTC. It translates to CASSQERTGRETQYF. Full variable domain (missing parts from reference TRBV14 and TRBJ2-5): EAGVTQFPSHSVIEKGQTVTLRCDPISGHDNLYWYRRVMGKEIKFLLHFVKESKQDESGMPNNRFLAERTGGTYSTLKVQPAELEDSGVYFCASSQERTGRETQYFGPGTRLLVL.

This clone has only one observation. The chain recombines TRBV18 with TRBJ1-2, with D perhaps TRBD1 (5 bases). The germline V gene encodes CDR1 KGHSH and CDR2 LQKENI. The CDR3 contains 14 residues. V was cut by 3 bases and J by 0 bases, with 8 bases left in between. The DNA for the CDR3 is TGTGCCAGCTCACCGATGGACACTAACTATGGCTACACCTTC. Residues: CASSPMDTNYGYTF.

The chain combines TRBV5-1 with TRBJ1-5; 10 bases map to TRBD1. CDR1 is SGHRS, CDR2 YFSETQ, per germline. Germline trimming cut 4 bases from V and 5 bases from J; bases unmatched to any gene: 6. This CDR3 region has 15 residues. The CDR3 DNA follows: TGCGCCAGCAGCCTGGACAGGGGGAGCGATCAGCCCCAGCATTTT. Protein sequence: CASSLDRGSDQPQHF. The variable domain in full, completed from reference TRBV5-1 and TRBJ1-5, reads KAGVTQTPRYLIKTRGQQVTLSCSPISGHRSVSWYQQTPGQGLQFLFEYFSETQRNKGNFPGRFSGRQFSNSRSEMNVSTLELGDSALYLCASSLDRGSDQPQHFGDGTRLSIL.

The J gene is TRBJ2-3, the V gene TRBV4-1; TRBD2 matches 9 bases. The CDR3 loop spans 17 amino acids. Germline V gene sequence: CDR1 MGHRA, CDR2 YSYEKL. J lost 6 bases, V lost 4 bases, and 14 bases had no gene match. The CDR3 protein is CASSLNALSGSADTQYF. In nucleotides, the CDR3 is TGCGCCAGCAGCCTTAACGCCCTTAGCGGGAGTGCGGATACGCAGTATTTT.

V gene TRBV9 combines with J gene TRBJ2-6; 12 nucleotides line up with TRBD2. Looked up from germline, CDR1 is SGDLS and CDR2 is YYNGEE. CDR3 size: 18 residues. V trimming: 3 bases; J trimming: 0 bases; junction bases outside the gene matches: 4. For the CDR3, the DNA is TGTGCCAGCAGCGCTAGCGGGGGGGCCATCTCTGGGGCCAACGTCCTGACTTTC. It is translated as CASSASGGAISGANVLTF.

This clone was found a few times. The gene calls are TRBV6-1 and TRBJ1-2; D perhaps matches TRBD1 (6 bases). Trimming shortened V by 5 bases and J by 5 bases, and 18 bases separated the two germline ends. Germline V gene sequence: CDR1 MNHNS, CDR2 SASEGT. The CDR3 spans 15 residues. The DNA for the CDR3 is TGTGCCAGCAGTCCCGAACCCGGGACACGATATGGCTACACCTTC. It encodes CASSPEPGTRYGYTF.

The chain couples TRBV30 to TRBJ2-7, with 9 bases that match TRBD1. The CDR3 runs 13 residues. Germline V CDR1 and CDR2: GTSNPN, SVGIG (reference sequence). V lost 3 bases to trimming and J lost 5 bases; unmatched junction nucleotides: 5. The DNA for the CDR3 is TGTGCCTGGAGGGGGACAGGGAGCCACGAGCAGTACTTC. Translated, it gives CAWRGTGSHEQYF.

The V call is TRBV30, the J call TRBJ2-1, with D possibly TRBD2 on 5 matching bases. Germline CDR1 is GTSNPN and CDR2 is SVGIG (reference sequence). V was pared by 2 bases and J by 0 bases, with 11 bases between. The CDR3 consists of 15 residues. The CDR3 loop is CAWSPERSSYNEQFF. In DNA, the CDR3 is TGTGCCTGGAGTCCCGAGCGGAGCTCCTACAATGAGCAGTTCTTC.